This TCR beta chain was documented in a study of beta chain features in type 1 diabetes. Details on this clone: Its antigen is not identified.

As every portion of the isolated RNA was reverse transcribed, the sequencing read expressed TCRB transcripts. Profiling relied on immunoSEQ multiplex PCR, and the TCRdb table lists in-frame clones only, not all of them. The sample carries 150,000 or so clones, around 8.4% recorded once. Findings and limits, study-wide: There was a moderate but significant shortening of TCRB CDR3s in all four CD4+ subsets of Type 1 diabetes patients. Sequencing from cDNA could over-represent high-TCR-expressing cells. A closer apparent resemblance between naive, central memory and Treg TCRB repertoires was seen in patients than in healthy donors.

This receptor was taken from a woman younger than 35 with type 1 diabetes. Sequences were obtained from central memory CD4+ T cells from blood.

The CDR3 protein is CASRRYYEQYF. For the CDR3, the DNA is TGTGCCAGCAGACGGTACTACGAGCAGTACTTC. V usage is TRBV28 and J usage is TRBJ2-7; D unresolved. Germline loops: CDR1 MDHEN, CDR2 SYDVKM. V was shortened by 6 bases and J by 3 bases, with 6 bases between the two germline ends. The CDR3 covers 11 residues.